These 9 T cell receptor beta chains were all obtained from the same sample, sequenced in a study of shared clonotypes between healthy human individuals. The assay was immunoSEQ multiplex PCR, and TCRdb's table has in-frame clones only and misses some. This table has about 600,000 clones, roughly 98% appearing once. Naive CD8 cells were CD45RO-negative, positively selected for CCR7, excluding terminally differentiated effector memory CD45RA+ cells. The specimen was naive CD8+ T cells sorted from blood. The receptors were gathered from a man aged 25-45 years in good health.

This chain uses TRBV5-4 with TRBJ2-4, with 13 bases fitting TRBD2. The CDR3 covers 17 residues. The germline V gene has CDR1 SGHNT and CDR2 YYREEE (reference sequence). V gave up 6 bases and J gave up 0 bases; unmatched junction bases: 6. The CDR3 spells CASTMTSGGIAKNIQYF. As DNA, the CDR3 is TGTGCCAGCACAATGACTAGCGGGGGGATAGCCAAAAACATTCAGTACTTC.

J is TRBJ2-7 and V is TRBV28; weak D call: TRBD1 (6 bases). The ends were cut back, 5 bases at V and 6 bases at J, with 20 bases in the middle. The CDR3 spans 15 residues. Germline lookup yields CDR1 MDHEN and CDR2 SYDVKM. This CDR3 is CASSTFPGTNLEQYF. The CDR3 DNA reads as TGTGCCAGCAGTACCTTTCCCGGGACAAATCTCGAGCAGTACTTC.

V is TRBV30 and J is TRBJ1-5, with D unresolved. Germline-derived CDR1 and CDR2 are GTSNPN and SVGIG (reference sequence). V shed 1 base and J shed 2 bases, with 6 bases lying between them. The CDR3 loop spans 13 amino acids. The CDR3 DNA is TGTGCCTGGAGTGATAGGGGCAATCAGCCCCAGCATTTT. This encodes CAWSDRGNQPQHF.

The chain carries TRBV29-1 and TRBJ2-1; 12 bases fit TRBD2. CDR3 length equals 18 residues. J gave up 0 bases and V 6 bases, and 12 bases lay outside the gene matches. Germline assignment: CDR1 SQVTM and CDR2 ANQGSEA. CDR3 sequence reads: CSVVDGGLAGYSYNEQFF. CDR3 in DNA: TGCAGCGTCGTGGATGGGGGACTAGCGGGCTACTCCTACAATGAGCAGTTCTTC.

The gene calls are TRBV2 and TRBJ2-2, with 11 nucleotides matching TRBD1. Germline V gene data show CDR1 as SNHLY and CDR2 as FYNNEI. The CDR3 runs 16 residues. V shed 4 bases, J shed 7 bases, and the junction held 8 bases outside the gene matches. The CDR3 sequence: CASSVPRTGGGGELFF. The CDR3 DNA sequence: TGTGCCAGCAGTGTGCCCAGGACAGGGGGCGGCGGGGAGCTGTTTTTT.

The gene calls are TRBV11-2 and TRBJ2-7; 9 positions agree with TRBD1. With 6 bases clipped from V and 5 bases from J, the junction kept 5 bases outside the gene matches. Germline CDR1 reads SGHAT; CDR2 reads FQNNGV. This CDR3 is built from 13 residues. The CDR3 here is CASSWTGADEQYF. The CDR3 DNA sequence: TGTGCCAGCAGTTGGACAGGGGCGGACGAGCAGTACTTC.

Notes on this clone: The identical CDR3 is also encoded by other nucleotide sequences in the sample. V is TRBV27 and J is TRBJ2-7; 7 nucleotides agree with TRBD1. V lost 6 bases to trimming and J lost 0 bases; unmatched junction nucleotides: 2. Germline lookup yields CDR1 MNHEY and CDR2 SMNVEV (reference sequence). The CDR3 is made up of 13 amino acids. This CDR3 reads CASSWDSSYEQYF. For the CDR3, the DNA is TGTGCCAGCAGCTGGGACAGCTCCTACGAGCAGTACTTC.

The chain combines TRBV29-1 with TRBJ1-2; no firm D call. V shed 0 bases and J shed 8 bases, with 7 bases lying between them. The CDR3 sequence is 11 residues long. The germline gives CDR1 SQVTM, CDR2 ANQGSEA. This CDR3 reads CSVEDRWGYTF. CDR3 DNA sequence: TGCAGCGTTGAAGACAGGTGGGGCTACACCTTC.

The J gene is TRBJ2-5, the V gene TRBV27; 9 nucleotides match TRBD1. With V trimmed by 0 bases and J by 5 bases, 10 bases remained unmatched. The germline CDR1 and CDR2 sequences are MNHEY and SMNVEV (reference sequence). This CDR3 contains 17 residues. CDR3 protein: CASSLSSLHGQGETQYF. CDR3 sequence (DNA): TGTGCCAGCAGTTTATCAAGTCTGCATGGACAGGGGGAGACCCAGTACTTC.